The next 25 T cell receptor beta chains were all read from a single sample in a study of beta chain features in type 1 diabetes. Investigators reverse transcribed all isolated RNA, so they sequenced expressed TCRB transcripts. The assay was immunoSEQ multiplex PCR, and TCRdb's table has in-frame clones only and misses some. The sample gives about 930,000 clones, 15% to 20% of which show up once; 0.02% to 0.03% is in the top ten. Sequenced input: naive CD4+ T cells from blood. These receptors were collected from a woman aged 18-29 years in good health.

There are a few counts of this clone. Other DNA sequences from this sample encode an identical CDR3 as well. The genes are TRBV7-3 and TRBJ2-3; D not resolved. Germline V CDR1 and CDR2: SGHTA, FQGTGA. CDR3 length equals 14 residues. V was clipped by 2 bases and J by 1 base, with 7 bases between them. CDR3 nucleotide sequence: TGTGCCAGCAGCTTACGGGCCGGCACAGATACGCAGTATTTT. It is translated as CASSLRAGTDTQYF.

This clone was counted between two and nine times. The chain couples TRBV13 to TRBJ2-3, with 8 bases fitting TRBD1. Germline V gene sequence: CDR1 PRHDT, CDR2 FYEKMQ (reference sequence). CDR3 length: 20 amino acids. The junction had 23 bases not matched to a gene; V was cut back by 5 bases and J by 4 bases. The chain's CDR3 is CASSRYFRRKDRGFADTQYF. The CDR3 DNA reads TGTGCCAGCAGCCGCTACTTCCGAAGGAAAGACAGGGGATTCGCAGATACGCAGTATTTT.

The chain is built from TRBV29-1 and TRBJ2-1; 7 bases line up with TRBD1. The CDR3 covers 12 residues. Per germline, CDR1 SQVTM and CDR2 ANQGSEA. Trimming removed 0 bases from V and 14 bases from J; junction bases left unmatched: 7. The CDR3 loop is CSVEDGRQGKFF. For the CDR3, the DNA is TGCAGCGTTGAAGATGGAAGACAGGGAAAGTTCTTC.

This clone was counted a few times. The chain joins TRBV2 to TRBJ1-2; no clear D. The V end was cut by 3 bases, the J end by 2 bases, with 4 bases between. Germline CDR1 SNHLY, CDR2 FYNNEI. The CDR3 loop spans 12 amino acids. The DNA for the CDR3 is TGTGCCAGCAGTGAGGACAACTATGGCTACACCTTC. Translation gives CASSEDNYGYTF.

This chain connects TRBV6-6 to TRBJ1-5; tentative D call: TRBD1 (6 bases). Deletions cut 0 bases from V and 9 bases from J, with 15 bases between. The germline CDR1 and CDR2 sequences are MNHNY and SVGAGI (reference sequence). The CDR3 extends over 15 amino acids. CDR3 region: CASSYSRTALAPQHF. The CDR3 nucleotides are TGTGCCAGCAGTTACTCGAGGACAGCGCTCGCGCCCCAGCATTTT.

The chain uses TRBV29-1 and TRBJ2-2, with 11 bases that match TRBD2. CDR3 size: 13 residues. V lost 6 bases, J lost 6 bases, and 3 bases stayed unmatched. CDR1 is SQVTM and CDR2 is ANQGSEA in the germline V gene. CDR3 amino acids: CSVLAGGAGELFF. The CDR3 region has the DNA TGCAGCGTCCTAGCGGGAGGAGCCGGGGAGCTGTTTTTT.

This clone was observed a handful of times. This chain links TRBV7-9 with TRBJ1-2; D unclear. Trimming shortened V by 5 bases and J by 5 bases, and 18 bases separated the two germline ends. The CDR3 runs 15 residues. CDR1 SEHNR and CDR2 FQNEAQ come from the germline V gene (reference sequence). The CDR3 DNA sequence: TGTGCCAGCAGCCCTATCCGTGGACGCTCATATGGCTACACCTTC. Protein sequence: CASSPIRGRSYGYTF.

The chain combines TRBV19 with TRBJ2-1, with TRBD2 matching over 13 bases. The germline V gene encodes CDR1 LNHDA and CDR2 SQIVND (reference sequence). The CDR3 contains 16 residues. Losses at the gene ends were 3 bases for V and 8 bases for J; bases not matched to a gene: 7. CDR3 bases: TGTGCCAGTAGTATCTATGGGACTAGCGGGACATATGAGCAGTTCTTC. Amino acids: CASSIYGTSGTYEQFF.

This chain links TRBV10-3 with TRBJ1-1, with a weak D call TRBD1 (6 bases). This CDR3 has 17 amino acids. Trimming stripped 4 bases from V and 5 bases from J, with 23 bases between. Germline CDR1 ENHRY, CDR2 SYGVKD. The CDR3 DNA follows: TGTGCCATCAGTGTAGCGGGGACATCCACCGGCGGTACTGAAGCTTTCTTT. Its translation: CAISVAGTSTGGTEAFF.

DNA for the CDR3: TGTGCCAGCAGCTCCCAGTGGAACACTGAAGCTTTCTTT. It yields the protein CASSSQWNTEAFF. This chain joins TRBV7-6 and TRBJ1-1; D uncertain. Germline lookup yields CDR1 SGHVS and CDR2 FNYEAQ. This CDR3 has 13 residues. Trimming took 4 bases from V and 1 from J, leaving 7 bases between them.

The chain recombines TRBV6-5 with TRBJ1-5, with a tentative D call TRBD1 (5 bases). The V gene lost 8 bases and the J gene lost 4 bases, with 12 bases spanning the gap. The CDR3 is made up of 13 amino acids. Germline V CDR1 and CDR2: MNHEY, SVGAGI. The CDR3 DNA reads as TGTGCCAGCGGGACGAGGGAAAATCAGCCCCAGCATTTT. This sequence encodes CASGTRENQPQHF.

The chain couples TRBV6-4 to TRBJ1-5; D gene unclear. This CDR3 is 13 amino acids long. Germline V gives CDR1 MRHNA, CDR2 SNTAGT. Trimming cost V 5 bases and J 4 bases, with 9 bases left between them. The chain's CDR3 is CASSLELNQPQHF. The CDR3 DNA reads TGTGCCAGCAGTCTGGAATTAAATCAGCCCCAGCATTTT.

This clone has a handful of counts. Other DNA sequences within the sample encode an identical CDR3. This chain uses TRBV6-5 with TRBJ2-3; 7 bases line up with TRBD1. This CDR3 has 12 residues. J gave up 3 bases and V 6 bases, and 0 bases lay outside the gene matches. CDR1 and CDR2 (germline): MNHEY, SVGAGI. CDR3 nucleotide sequence: TGTGCCAGCAGGACAGGGACAGATACGCAGTATTTT. Amino acids: CASRTGTDTQYF.

This clone came up a few times. J is TRBJ1-1 and V is TRBV5-6; a possible D gene is TRBD1 (6 bases). The CDR3 extends over 15 amino acids. V gave up 1 base and J gave up 1 base, with 11 bases separating them. Per the germline V gene, CDR1 is SGHDT and CDR2 is YYEEEE. The CDR3 DNA follows: TGTGCCAGCAGCTTGCCCAGGGGTGGGAACACTGAAGCTTTCTTT. This translates into CASSLPRGGNTEAFF. The full variable domain, in which reference TRBV5-6 and TRBJ1-1 provide the parts outside the CDR3, is DAGVTQSPTHLIKTRGQQVTLRCSPKSGHDTVSWYQQALGQGPQFIFQYYEEEERQRGNFPDRFSGHQFPNYSSELNVNALLLGDSALYLCASSLPRGGNTEAFFGQGTRLTVV.

The chain couples TRBV6-5 to TRBJ2-5; tentatively, D is TRBD2 (6 bases). Trimming stripped 5 bases from V and 5 bases from J, with 15 bases between. Germline V gene data show CDR1 as MNHEY and CDR2 as SVGAGI. CDR3 length: 14 amino acids. The CDR3 protein is CASSLTSTRETQYF. The DNA for the CDR3 is TGTGCCAGCAGTCTGACTAGTACGAGGGAGACCCAGTACTTC.

This clone showed up just a few times. The chain employs TRBV9 and TRBJ2-5; TRBD2 is a possible D gene (7 bases). The germline V gene has CDR1 SGDLS and CDR2 YYNGEE. CDR3 length: 15 residues. V lost 6 bases, J lost 4 bases, and 19 bases lay in between. For the CDR3, the DNA is TGTGCCAGCACTCCTGGGGGCGGGAGAGGAGAGACCCAGTACTTC. This translates into CASTPGGGRGETQYF. The full variable domain, completed using reference TRBV9 and TRBJ2-5, is DSGVTQTPKHLITATGQRVTLRCSPRSGDLSVYWYQQSLDQGLQFLIQYYNGEERAKGNILERFSAQQFPDLHSELNLSSLELGDSALYFCASTPGGGRGETQYFGPGTRLLVL.

In this sample, this clone turned up many times. The chain couples TRBV4-3 to TRBJ1-4; D ambiguous. The V gene lost 1 base and the J gene lost 10 bases, with 10 bases spanning the gap. CDR1 and CDR2 (germline): LGHNA, YSLEER. CDR3 length equals 13 residues. CDR3 in amino acids: CASSQVLRGKLFF. The CDR3 DNA is TGCGCCAGCAGCCAAGTACTCAGAGGAAAACTGTTTTTT.

This clone was seen only a few times. The J gene is TRBJ2-7, the V gene TRBV5-4, with 14 bases fitting TRBD2. Germline assignment: CDR1 SGHNT and CDR2 YYREEE (reference sequence). CDR3 size: 16 residues. V shed 4 bases and J 3 bases; nucleotides not matched to a gene: 6. This chain's CDR3 is CASSPGLAGEGYEQYF. DNA of the CDR3: TGTGCCAGCAGCCCGGGACTAGCGGGAGAGGGCTACGAGCAGTACTTC.

The CDR3 DNA is TGTGCCAGCAGCTTATTCCCGATAGCGGGAAAAGCTGGGGCCAACGTCCTGACTTTC. It encodes CASSLFPIAGKAGANVLTF. J is TRBJ2-6 and V is TRBV7-9; 8 bases are a match to TRBD2. Germline V gives CDR1 SEHNR, CDR2 FQNEAQ (reference sequence). V was pared by 2 bases and J by 2 bases, with 11 bases of the junction left unmatched. CDR3 length: 19 amino acids.

The sample holds a few counts of this clone. The germline gene is not matched at one end of the junction; a read error may be the cause. CDR3 coding DNA: TGTGCTAGCAGCTTCGGACGAGGGGAGACCCAGTACTTC. Its protein product is CASSFGRGETQYF. The rearrangement joins TRBV7-7 to TRBJ2-5; TRBD2 is a possible D gene (5 bases). CDR1 is SSHAT, CDR2 FNYEAQ, per germline (reference sequence). This CDR3 is built from 13 residues.

This clone was observed a few times. The chain carries TRBV25-1 and TRBJ2-1; no clear D gene. Trimming pared 0 bases from V and 8 bases from J, leaving 2 bases between. The CDR3 extends over 11 amino acids. The V gene's germline CDR1 is MGHDK and CDR2 SYGVNS. The CDR3: CASSEYYEQFF. As DNA, the CDR3 is TGTGCCAGCAGTGAATACTATGAGCAGTTCTTC.

V and J are TRBV7-9 and TRBJ1-2; 8 bases are shared with TRBD1. The CDR3 length is 15 residues. V lost 3 bases, J lost 6 bases, and 9 bases stayed unmatched. Germline values: CDR1 SEHNR, CDR2 FQNEAQ (reference sequence). The DNA of the CDR3 is TGTGCCAGCAGCTTGACACAACAGGGGGGACATGGCTACACCTTC. It encodes CASSLTQQGGHGYTF.

The chain couples TRBV2 to TRBJ2-1, with D possibly matching TRBD1 (5 bases). Trimming took off 8 bases at V and 11 bases at J, with 16 bases between the two ends. This CDR3 contains 12 residues. Looked up from germline, CDR1 is SNHLY and CDR2 is FYNNEI. DNA for the CDR3: TGTGCCAGCGGGGCAGTCTTACCAAAGCAGTTCTTC. This sequence encodes CASGAVLPKQFF.

This clone came up a few times. The CDR3 nucleotides are TGTGCCAGCAGTAGCAACACGGGGGGTCAGCCCCAGCATTTT. It yields the protein CASSSNTGGQPQHF. The V and J genes are TRBV2 and TRBJ1-5; perhaps TRBD1 as D (5 bases). Germline lookup yields CDR1 SNHLY and CDR2 FYNNEI. The CDR3 spans 14 residues. Trimming took 5 bases from V and 6 from J, leaving 14 bases between them.

The table lists this clone with a few counts. The chain couples TRBV28 to TRBJ2-1, with D uncertain. Germline CDR1 MDHEN, CDR2 SYDVKM. CDR3 size: 12 residues. Trimming stripped 2 bases from V and 8 bases from J, with 7 bases between. CDR3 sequence: CASSLQTHEQFF. For the CDR3, the DNA is TGTGCCAGCAGTTTACAGACTCATGAGCAGTTCTTC.